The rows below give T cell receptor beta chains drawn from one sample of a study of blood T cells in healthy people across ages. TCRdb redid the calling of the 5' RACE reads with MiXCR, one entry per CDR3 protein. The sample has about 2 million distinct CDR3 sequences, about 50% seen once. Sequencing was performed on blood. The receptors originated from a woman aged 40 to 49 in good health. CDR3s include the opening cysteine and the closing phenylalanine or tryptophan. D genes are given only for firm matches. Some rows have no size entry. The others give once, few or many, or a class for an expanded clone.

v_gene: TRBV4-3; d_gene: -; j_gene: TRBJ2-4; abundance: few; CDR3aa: CASSQLARGKNIQYF; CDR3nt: TGCGCCAGCAGCCAACTAGCGAGAGGCAAAAACATTCAGTACTTC
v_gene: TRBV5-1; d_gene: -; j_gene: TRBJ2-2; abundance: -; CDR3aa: CASSFTVPNTGELFF; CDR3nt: TGCGCCAGCAGCTTCACGGTTCCAAACACCGGGGAGCTGTTTTTT
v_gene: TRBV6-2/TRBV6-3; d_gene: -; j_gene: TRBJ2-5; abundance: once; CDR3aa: CASSYLSETQYF; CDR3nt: TGTGCCAGCAGTTACTTGTCTGAGACCCAGTACTTC
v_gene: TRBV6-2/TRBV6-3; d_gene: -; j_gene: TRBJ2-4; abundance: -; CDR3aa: CASTSPPEEQYF; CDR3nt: TGTGCCAGCACCTCCCCACCAGAGGAGCAGTACTTC
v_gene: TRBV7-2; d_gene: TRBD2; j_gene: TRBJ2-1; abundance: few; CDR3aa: CASSFALSGGEGEQFF; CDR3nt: TGTGCCAGCAGCTTCGCGCTTAGCGGGGGGGAAGGTGAGCAGTTCTTC
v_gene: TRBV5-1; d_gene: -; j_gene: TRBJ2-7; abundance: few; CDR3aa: CASSLSTGPEQYF; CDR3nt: TGCGCCAGCAGCTTGTCTACAGGGCCCGAGCAGTACTTC
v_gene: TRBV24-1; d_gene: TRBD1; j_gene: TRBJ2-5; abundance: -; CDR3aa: CATSRPGGETQYF; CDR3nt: TGTGCCACCAGCCGCCCAGGGGGAGAGACCCAGTACTTC
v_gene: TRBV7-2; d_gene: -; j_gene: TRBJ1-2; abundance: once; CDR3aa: CASSLAGTRYTF; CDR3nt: TGTGCCAGCAGCTTAGCCGGCACCCGCTACACCTTC
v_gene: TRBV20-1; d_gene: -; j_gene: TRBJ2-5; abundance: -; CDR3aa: CSSRRDTETQYF; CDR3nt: TGCAGTTCAAGACGGGACACAGAGACCCAGTACTTC
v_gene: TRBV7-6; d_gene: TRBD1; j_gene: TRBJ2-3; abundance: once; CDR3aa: CASSRYRGLRSTDTQYF; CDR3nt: TGTGCCAGCAGCCGATACAGGGGGCTCCGTAGCACAGATACGCAGTATTTT
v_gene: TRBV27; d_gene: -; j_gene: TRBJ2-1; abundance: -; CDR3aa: CACRPSGPDNEQFF; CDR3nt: TGTGCCTGCAGGCCTAGTGGGCCAGACAATGAGCAGTTCTTC
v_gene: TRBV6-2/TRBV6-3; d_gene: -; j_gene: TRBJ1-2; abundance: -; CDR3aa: CAGAPGGSDYGYTF; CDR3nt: TGTGCCGGGGCCCCCGGGGGCAGCGACTATGGCTACACCTTC
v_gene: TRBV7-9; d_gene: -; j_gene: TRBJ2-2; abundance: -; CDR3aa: CASSAQGRAGELFF; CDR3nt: TGTGCCAGCAGCGCCCAGGGGCGAGCCGGGGAGCTGTTTTTT
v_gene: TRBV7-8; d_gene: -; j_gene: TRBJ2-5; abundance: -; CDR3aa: CASSPTWGSQETQYF; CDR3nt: TGTGCCAGCAGCCCCACGTGGGGGTCCCAAGAGACCCAGTACTTC
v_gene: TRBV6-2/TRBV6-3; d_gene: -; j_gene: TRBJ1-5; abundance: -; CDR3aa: CASRRPQGGNQPQHF; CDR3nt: TGTGCCAGCAGGCGGCCTCAGGGCGGCAATCAGCCCCAGCATTTT
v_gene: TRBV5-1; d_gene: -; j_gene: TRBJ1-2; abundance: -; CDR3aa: CASSLAQGWAGGYTF; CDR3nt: TGCGCCAGCAGCTTGGCCCAGGGATGGGCTGGGGGCTACACCTTC
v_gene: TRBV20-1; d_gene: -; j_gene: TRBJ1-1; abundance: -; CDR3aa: CSAQDGYTEAFF; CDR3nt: TGCAGTGCACAGGACGGTTACACTGAAGCTTTCTTT
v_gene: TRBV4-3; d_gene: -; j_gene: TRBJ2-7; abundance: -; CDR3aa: CASSQDTYTESSYEQYF; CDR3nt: TGCGCCAGCAGCCAAGATACTTACACCGAGAGCTCCTACGAGCAGTACTTC
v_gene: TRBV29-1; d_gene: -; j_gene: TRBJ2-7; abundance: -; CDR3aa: CSVVAGASYEQYF; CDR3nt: TGCAGCGTTGTAGCAGGGGCATCCTACGAGCAGTACTTC
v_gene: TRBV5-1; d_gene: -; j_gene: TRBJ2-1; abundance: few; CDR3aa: CASSIGATRDEQFF; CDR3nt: TGCGCCAGCAGCATCGGGGCAACGAGGGATGAGCAGTTCTTC
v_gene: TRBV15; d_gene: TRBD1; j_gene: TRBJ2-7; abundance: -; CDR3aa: CVTSSGTGLSYEQYF; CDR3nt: TGTGTCACCAGCAGTGGGACAGGGCTCTCCTACGAGCAGTACTTC
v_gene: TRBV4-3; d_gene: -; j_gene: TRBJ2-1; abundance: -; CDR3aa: CASSPDREGNEQFF; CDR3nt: TGCGCCAGCAGCCCCGACAGGGAGGGCAATGAGCAGTTCTTC
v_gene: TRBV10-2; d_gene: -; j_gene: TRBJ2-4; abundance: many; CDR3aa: CASSTDLKNIQYF; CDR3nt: TGCGCCAGCAGTACTGACTTAAAAAACATTCAGTACTTC
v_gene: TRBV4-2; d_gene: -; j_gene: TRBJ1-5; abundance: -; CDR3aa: CASSLAAGTSGNQPQHF; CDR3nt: TGTGCCAGCAGCCTCGCTGCCGGGACAAGTGGCAATCAGCCCCAGCATTTT
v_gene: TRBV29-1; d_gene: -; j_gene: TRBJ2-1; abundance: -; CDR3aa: CSVKPIQQGLDNEQFF; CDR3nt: TGCAGCGTTAAACCTATCCAACAGGGCCTGGACAATGAGCAGTTCTTC
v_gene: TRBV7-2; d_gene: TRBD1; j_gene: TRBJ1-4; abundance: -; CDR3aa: CASSLQGANPNEKLFF; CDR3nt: TGTGCCAGCAGCTTACAGGGGGCGAACCCCAATGAAAAACTGTTTTTT
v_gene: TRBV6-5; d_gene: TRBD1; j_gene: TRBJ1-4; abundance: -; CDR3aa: CASSRGTAPEKLFF; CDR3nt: TGTGCCAGCAGTAGGGGGACAGCCCCTGAAAAACTGTTTTTT
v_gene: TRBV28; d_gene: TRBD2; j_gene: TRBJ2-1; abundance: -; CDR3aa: CASSLGLAGGPDEQFF; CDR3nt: TGTGCCAGCAGTCTCGGACTAGCGGGGGGGCCGGATGAGCAGTTCTTC
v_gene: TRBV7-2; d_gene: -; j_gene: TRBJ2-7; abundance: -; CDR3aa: CASSSEVWTFQQAQYF; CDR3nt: TGTGCCAGCAGCTCGGAAGTTTGGACATTTCAGCAGGCCCAGTACTTC
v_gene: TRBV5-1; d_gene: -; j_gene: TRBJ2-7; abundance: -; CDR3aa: CAGSVPGTEQYF; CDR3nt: TGCGCCGGCAGCGTCCCGGGGACCGAGCAGTACTTC
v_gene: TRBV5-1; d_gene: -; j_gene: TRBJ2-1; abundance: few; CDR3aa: CASSIGIQVYNEQFF; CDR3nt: TGCGCCAGCAGCATAGGGATCCAAGTATACAATGAGCAGTTCTTC
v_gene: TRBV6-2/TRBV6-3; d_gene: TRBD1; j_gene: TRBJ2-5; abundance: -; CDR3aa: CASNQRQGALQQYF; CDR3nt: TGTGCCAGCAATCAAAGACAGGGGGCCCTCCAGCAGTACTTC
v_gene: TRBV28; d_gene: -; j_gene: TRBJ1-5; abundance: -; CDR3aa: CASSSRVTGNQPQHF; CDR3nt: TGTGCCAGCAGTTCCAGGGTTACGGGCAATCAGCCCCAGCATTTT
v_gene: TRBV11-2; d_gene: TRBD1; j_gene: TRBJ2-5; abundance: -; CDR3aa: CASSYGSGGVRETQYF; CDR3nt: TGTGCCAGCAGCTATGGGTCAGGGGGCGTAAGAGAGACCCAGTACTTC
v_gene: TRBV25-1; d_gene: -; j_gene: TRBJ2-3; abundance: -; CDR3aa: CASSGDRLRVDTQYF; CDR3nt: TGTGCCAGCAGTGGCGACAGGTTACGGGTGGATACGCAGTATTTT